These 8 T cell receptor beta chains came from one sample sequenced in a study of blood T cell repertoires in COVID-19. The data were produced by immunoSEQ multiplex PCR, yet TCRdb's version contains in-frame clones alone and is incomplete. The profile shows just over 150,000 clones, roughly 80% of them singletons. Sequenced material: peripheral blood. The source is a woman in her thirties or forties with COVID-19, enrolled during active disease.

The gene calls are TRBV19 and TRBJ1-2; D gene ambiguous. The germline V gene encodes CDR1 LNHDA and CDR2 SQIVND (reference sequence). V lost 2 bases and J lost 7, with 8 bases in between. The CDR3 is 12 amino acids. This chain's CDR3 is CASSISQAGYTF. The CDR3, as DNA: TGTGCCAGTAGTATAAGTCAGGCTGGCTACACCTTC. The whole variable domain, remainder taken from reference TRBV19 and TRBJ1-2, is DGGITQSPKYLFRKEGQNVTLSCEQNLNHDAMYWYRQDPGQGLRLIYYSQIVNDFQKGDIAEGYSVSREKKESFPLTVTSAQKNPTAFYLCASSISQAGYTFGSGTRLTVV.

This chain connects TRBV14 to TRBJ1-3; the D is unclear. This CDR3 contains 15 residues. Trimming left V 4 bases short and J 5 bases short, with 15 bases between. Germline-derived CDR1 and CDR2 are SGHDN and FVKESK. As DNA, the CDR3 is TGTGCCAGCAGCCGGCCGTCCGGAGCTCGAAACACCATATATTTT. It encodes CASSRPSGARNTIYF.

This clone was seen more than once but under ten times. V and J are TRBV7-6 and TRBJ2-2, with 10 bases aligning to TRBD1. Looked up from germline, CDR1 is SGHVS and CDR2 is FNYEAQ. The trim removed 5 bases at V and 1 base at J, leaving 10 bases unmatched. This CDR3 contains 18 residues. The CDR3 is CASSAPGQGRLNTGELFF. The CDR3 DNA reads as TGTGCCAGCAGCGCCCCGGGACAGGGGAGACTGAACACCGGGGAGCTGTTTTTT.

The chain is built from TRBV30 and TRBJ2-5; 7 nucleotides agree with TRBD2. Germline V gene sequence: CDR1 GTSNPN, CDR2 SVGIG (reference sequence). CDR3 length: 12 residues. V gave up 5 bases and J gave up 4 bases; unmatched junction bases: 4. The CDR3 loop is CAWAPGGETQYF. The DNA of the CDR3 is TGTGCCTGGGCCCCGGGGGGAGAGACCCAGTACTTC.

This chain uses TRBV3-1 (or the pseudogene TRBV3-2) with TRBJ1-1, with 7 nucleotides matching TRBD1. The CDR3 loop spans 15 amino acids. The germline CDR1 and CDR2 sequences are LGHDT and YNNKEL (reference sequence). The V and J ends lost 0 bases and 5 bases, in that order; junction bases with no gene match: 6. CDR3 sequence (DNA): TGTGCCAGCAGCCAAGATCTGGTCAGGGGGACTGAAGCTTTCTTT. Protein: CASSQDLVRGTEAFF.

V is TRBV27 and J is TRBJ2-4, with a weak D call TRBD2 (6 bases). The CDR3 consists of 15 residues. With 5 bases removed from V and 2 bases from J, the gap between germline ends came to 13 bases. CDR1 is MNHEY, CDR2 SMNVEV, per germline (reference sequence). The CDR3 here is CASSGGGRTKNIQYF. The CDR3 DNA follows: TGTGCCAGCAGTGGGGGTGGGAGGACCAAAAACATTCAGTACTTC.

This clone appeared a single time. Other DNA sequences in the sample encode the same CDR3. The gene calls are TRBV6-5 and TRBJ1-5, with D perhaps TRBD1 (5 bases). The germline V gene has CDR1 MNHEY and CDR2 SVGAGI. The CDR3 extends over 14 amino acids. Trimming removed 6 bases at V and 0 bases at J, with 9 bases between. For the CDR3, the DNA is TGTGCCAGCAGGCAGGGTTTTAGCAATCAGCCCCAGCATTTT. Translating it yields CASRQGFSNQPQHF.

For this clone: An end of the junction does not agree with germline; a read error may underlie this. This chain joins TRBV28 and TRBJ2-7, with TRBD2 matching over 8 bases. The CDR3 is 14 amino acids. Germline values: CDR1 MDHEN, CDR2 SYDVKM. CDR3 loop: CASKSGTSSFEQHF. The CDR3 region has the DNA TGTGCCAGCAAATCTGGGACTAGTTCGTTCGAGCAGCACTTC.